The T cell receptor beta chain under discussion was sequenced for a study of identifying expanded T cells in peripheral blood. General study results and limits: Over about two and four weeks, about 15 and 19 clones changed, versus 1.2 between replicates.

V lost 2 bases to trimming and J lost 7 bases, with 6 bases between them. From germline, CDR1 is SGHAT and CDR2 FQNNGV. There are 12 residues in the CDR3. Clones were read by immunoSEQ multiplex PCR, and TCRdb kept only the in-frame ones, dropping some. The sample includes approximately 90,000 clones, around nine tenths of them seen just once. Concerning this clone: The antigen remains undetermined.

The material sequenced was blood. The J gene is TRBJ1-3, the V gene TRBV11-2; no reliable D call. This sequence originates from a person aged 18 to 70 in good health. DNA of the CDR3: TGTGCCAGCAGCTTATCAGTGAACACCATATATTTT. Translated, it gives CASSLSVNTIYF.